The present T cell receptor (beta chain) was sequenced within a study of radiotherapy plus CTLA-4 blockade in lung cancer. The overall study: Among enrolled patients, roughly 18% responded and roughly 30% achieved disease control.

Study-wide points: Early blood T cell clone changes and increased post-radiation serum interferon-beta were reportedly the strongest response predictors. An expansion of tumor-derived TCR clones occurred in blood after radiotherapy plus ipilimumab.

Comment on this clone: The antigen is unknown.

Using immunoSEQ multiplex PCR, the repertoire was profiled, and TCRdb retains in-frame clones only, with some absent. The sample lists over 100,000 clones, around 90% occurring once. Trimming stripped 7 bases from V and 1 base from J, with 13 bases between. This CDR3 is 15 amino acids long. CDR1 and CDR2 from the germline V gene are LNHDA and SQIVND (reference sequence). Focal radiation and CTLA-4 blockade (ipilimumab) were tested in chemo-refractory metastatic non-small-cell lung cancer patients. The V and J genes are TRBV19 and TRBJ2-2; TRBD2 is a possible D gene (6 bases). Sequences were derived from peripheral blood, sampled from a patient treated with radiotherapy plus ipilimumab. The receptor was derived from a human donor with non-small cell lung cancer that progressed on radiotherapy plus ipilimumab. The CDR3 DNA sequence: TGTGCCAGTACCATGGGACTCCTGAACACCGGGGAGCTGTTTTTT. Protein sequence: CASTMGLLNTGELFF. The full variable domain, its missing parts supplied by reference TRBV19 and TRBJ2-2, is DGGITQSPKYLFRKEGQNVTLSCEQNLNHDAMYWYRQDPGQGLRLIYYSQIVNDFQKGDIAEGYSVSREKKESFPLTVTSAQKNPTAFYLCASTMGLLNTGELFFGEGSRLTVL.